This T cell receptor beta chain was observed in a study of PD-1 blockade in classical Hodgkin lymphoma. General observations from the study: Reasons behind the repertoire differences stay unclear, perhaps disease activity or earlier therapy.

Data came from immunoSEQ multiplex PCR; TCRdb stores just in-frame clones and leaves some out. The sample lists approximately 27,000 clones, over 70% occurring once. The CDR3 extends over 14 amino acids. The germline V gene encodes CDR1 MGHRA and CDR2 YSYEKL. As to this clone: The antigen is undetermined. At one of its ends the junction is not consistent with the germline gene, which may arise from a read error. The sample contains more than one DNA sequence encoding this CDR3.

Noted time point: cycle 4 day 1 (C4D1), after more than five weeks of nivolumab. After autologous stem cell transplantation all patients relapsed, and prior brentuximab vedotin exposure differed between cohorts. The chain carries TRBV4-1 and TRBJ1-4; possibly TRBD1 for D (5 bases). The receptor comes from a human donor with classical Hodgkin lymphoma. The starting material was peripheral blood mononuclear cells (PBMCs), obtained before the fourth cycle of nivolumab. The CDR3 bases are TGCGCCAGCCGGACCCTTGGGGCTAATGAAAAGCTGTTTTTT. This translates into CASRTLGANEKLFF.